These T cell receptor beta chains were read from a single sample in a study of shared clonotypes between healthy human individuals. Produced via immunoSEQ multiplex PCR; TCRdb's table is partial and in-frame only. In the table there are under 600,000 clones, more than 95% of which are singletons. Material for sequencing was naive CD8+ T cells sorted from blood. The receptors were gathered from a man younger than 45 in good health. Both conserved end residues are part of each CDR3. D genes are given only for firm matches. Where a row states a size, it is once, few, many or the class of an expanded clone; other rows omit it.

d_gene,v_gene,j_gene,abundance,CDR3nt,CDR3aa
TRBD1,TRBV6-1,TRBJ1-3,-,TGTGCCAGCAGGCCCACGACAGGGGGCCGGGACACCATATATTTT,CASRPTTGGRDTIYF
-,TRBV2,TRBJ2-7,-,TGTGCCAGCATAGGCAAGGACTACGAGCAGTACTTC,CASIGKDYEQYF
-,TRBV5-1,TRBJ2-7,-,TGCGCCAGCAGCTTTGGACAGACCTACGAGCAGTACTTC,CASSFGQTYEQYF
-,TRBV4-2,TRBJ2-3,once,TGTGCCAGCAGCCAAGCGTCCGTAGATACGCAGTATTTT,CASSQASVDTQYF
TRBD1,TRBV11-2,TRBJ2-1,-,TGTGCCAGCAGCGTCTACTCGGGGACAGGGAGATACAATGAGCAGTTCTTC,CASSVYSGTGRYNEQFF
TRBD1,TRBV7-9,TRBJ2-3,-,TGTGCCAGCAGCCCCCGACAGGGACCCTCAGATACGCAGTATTTT,CASSPRQGPSDTQYF
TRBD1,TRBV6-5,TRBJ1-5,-,TGTGCCAGCATGCCGGGACAGGGCAATCAGCCCCAGCATTTT,CASMPGQGNQPQHF
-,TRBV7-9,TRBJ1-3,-,TGTGCCAGCAGGGGGGGACTTACTGACTCTGGAAACACCATATATTTT,CASRGGLTDSGNTIYF
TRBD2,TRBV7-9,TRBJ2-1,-,TGTGCCAGCAGCGGGAGGGAAGGTGGGCACAATGAGCAGTTCTTC,CASSGREGGHNEQFF
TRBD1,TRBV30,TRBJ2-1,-,TGTGCCTGGAGTGTACTCTCCCCAGGGGGTGATGAGCAGTTCTTC,CAWSVLSPGGDEQFF
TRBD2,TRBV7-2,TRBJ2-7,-,TGTGCCAGCAGCTTTATGCTAGCGGGAGGGTACGAGCAGTACTTC,CASSFMLAGGYEQYF
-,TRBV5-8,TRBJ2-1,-,TGTGCCAGCAGCCCGACCCTGGCGGGACCCTACAATGAGCAGTTCTTC,CASSPTLAGPYNEQFF
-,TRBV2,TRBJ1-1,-,TGTGCCAGCATCGAGGGAAAGTATGAAGCTTTCTTT,CASIEGKYEAFF
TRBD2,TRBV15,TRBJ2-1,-,TGTGCCACCAGCAGAGTGGGGGAGGGACGCAATGAGCAGTTCTTC,CATSRVGEGRNEQFF
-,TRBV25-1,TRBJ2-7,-,TGTGCCAGCAGTGATGCAGGCTCACGGGATTACGAGCAGTACTTC,CASSDAGSRDYEQYF
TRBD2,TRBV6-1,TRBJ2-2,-,TGTGCCAGCGGGAGGGCCGGGGAGCTGTTTTTT,CASGRAGELFF
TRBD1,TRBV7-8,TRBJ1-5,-,TGTGCCAGCAGCAGTGTGGAACAGGGGGGGCAGCCCCAGCATTTT,CASSSVEQGGQPQHF
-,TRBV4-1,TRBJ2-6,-,TGCGCCAGCAGCCTCTGGTGGATACAGTCCTCTGGGGCCAACGTCCTGACTTTC,CASSLWWIQSSGANVLTF
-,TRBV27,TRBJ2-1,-,TGTGCCAGCTATCTAAACGTGGGAGATGAGCAGTTCTTC,CASYLNVGDEQFF
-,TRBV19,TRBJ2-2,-,TGTGCCAGTAATACAATCCTCGGGACCGGGGAGCTGTTTTTT,CASNTILGTGELFF
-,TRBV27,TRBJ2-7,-,TGTGCCAGCAGTTCAGGCGTCACCTACGAGCAGTACTTC,CASSSGVTYEQYF
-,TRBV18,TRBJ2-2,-,TGTGCCAGCTCACCTGGCGGCTACACCGGGGAGCTGTTTTTT,CASSPGGYTGELFF
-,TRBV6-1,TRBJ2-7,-,TGTGCCAGCAGTGACATTCGACCCGCGCCCAACAGCGGAACGTACGAGCAGTACTTC,CASSDIRPAPNSGTYEQYF
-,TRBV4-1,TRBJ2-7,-,TGCGCCAGCAGCCAGGGGTGGGGGACACTGGGGCAGGAGCAGTACTTC,CASSQGWGTLGQEQYF
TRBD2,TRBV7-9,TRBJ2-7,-,TGTGCCAGCACTAGAAGCGGGAGCTCCTACGAGCAGTACTTC,CASTRSGSSYEQYF
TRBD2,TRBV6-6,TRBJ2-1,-,TGTGCCAGCAGTCTTAGGATAACTAGCGTGGTGGATGAGCAGTTCTTC,CASSLRITSVVDEQFF
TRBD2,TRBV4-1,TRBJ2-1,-,TGCGCCAGCAGCCATCTTGCGGGAGTTAATGAGCAGTTCTTC,CASSHLAGVNEQFF
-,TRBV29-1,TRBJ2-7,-,TGCAGCGTTGAATCCTCCCTAACAGGTATTGATTACGAGCAGTACTTC,CSVESSLTGIDYEQYF
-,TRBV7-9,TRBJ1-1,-,TGTGCCCCAGCTTACGGCGAGGAAGCTTTCTTT,CAPAYGEEAFF
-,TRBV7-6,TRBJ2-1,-,TGTGCCAGCAGCCCGTTTGGGCCAAGCTCCTACAATGAGCAGTTCTTC,CASSPFGPSSYNEQFF
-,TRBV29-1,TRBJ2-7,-,TGCAGCGCCGAGGCTGACTCCTACGAGCAGTACTTC,CSAEADSYEQYF
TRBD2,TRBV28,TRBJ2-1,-,TGTGCCAGCAGTTTTAATGGGGGGGATGACGATCGAGATGAGCAGTTCTTC,CASSFNGGDDDRDEQFF
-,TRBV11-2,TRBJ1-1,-,TGTGCCAGCAGCTTAGGGGACAACACTGAAGCTTTCTTT,CASSLGDNTEAFF
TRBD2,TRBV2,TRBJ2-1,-,TGTGCCAGCAGTGGGGGACTAGCGGGTAGCTCCTACAATGAGCAGTTCTTC,CASSGGLAGSSYNEQFF
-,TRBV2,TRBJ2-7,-,TGTGCCAGCAGCGGGCACCGGGACCAACTAAGGCGATACGAGCAGTACTTC,CASSGHRDQLRRYEQYF
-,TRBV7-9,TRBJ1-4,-,TGTGCCAGCAGCTTTCCCGGGGAATATAATGAAAAACTGTTTTTT,CASSFPGEYNEKLFF
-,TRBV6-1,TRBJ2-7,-,TGTGCCAGCAGTGAACTTCGGGTCTCTACCTACGAGCAGTACTTC,CASSELRVSTYEQYF
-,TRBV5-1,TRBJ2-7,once,TGCGCCAGCAGCCATGACCGGGACATCAACGAGCAGTACTTC,CASSHDRDINEQYF
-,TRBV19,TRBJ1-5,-,TGTGCCAGTAATCCGGACCAGGGCAGTAGTCAGCCCCAGCATTTT,CASNPDQGSSQPQHF
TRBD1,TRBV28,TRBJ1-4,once,TGTGCCAGCAGTTCGCCGGGACAGGTTCCTAGACTGTTTTTT,CASSSPGQVPRLFF
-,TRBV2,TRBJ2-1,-,TGTGCCAGCAGTGTGGGGGCGATGGGAGGCCTTTATGAGCAGTTCTTC,CASSVGAMGGLYEQFF
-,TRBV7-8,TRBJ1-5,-,TGTGCCAGCAGCTTCCCCGGCGGGGGACTAGATCAGCCCCAGCATTTT,CASSFPGGGLDQPQHF
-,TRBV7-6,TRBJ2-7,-,TGTGCCAGCAGCTACCGGGACACTTCCTACGAGCAGTACTTC,CASSYRDTSYEQYF
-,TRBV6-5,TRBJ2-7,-,TGTGCCAGCGGACCCAGCACTAACGAGCAGTACTTC,CASGPSTNEQYF
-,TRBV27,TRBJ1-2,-,TGTGCCAGCAGTTGGTCCGGTGGGGACAAGGACTATGGCTACACCTTC,CASSWSGGDKDYGYTF
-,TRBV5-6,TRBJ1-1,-,TGTGCCAGCAGCCCCGGGGTTGGCACTGAAGCTTTCTTT,CASSPGVGTEAFF
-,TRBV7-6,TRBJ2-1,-,TGTGCCAGCAGCGTCGCAACATACAATGAGCAGTTCTTC,CASSVATYNEQFF
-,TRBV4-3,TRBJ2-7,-,TGCGCCAGCAGCCAAGATTGGACTAATCCTACCTACGAGCAGTACTTC,CASSQDWTNPTYEQYF
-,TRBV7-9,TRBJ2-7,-,TGTGCCAGCAGCCCCCGGGAATTCTACGAGCAGTACTTC,CASSPREFYEQYF